Following are 19 T cell receptor beta chains from one sample sequenced in a study of PD-L1 blockade in urothelial cancer. Profiling relied on immunoSEQ multiplex PCR, and the TCRdb table lists in-frame clones only, not all of them. This table has about 29,000 clones, around 87% appearing once. The starting material was PBMCs, obtained around atezolizumab (anti-PD-L1) treatment. These receptors came from a man over 45 with urothelial cancer.

This clone was detected a few times. The gene calls are TRBV28 and TRBJ2-5, with D possibly matching TRBD2 (7 bases). The length of the CDR3 is 17 residues. CDR1 and CDR2 from the germline V gene are MDHEN and SYDVKM. V lost 3 bases, J lost 2 bases, and 19 bases lay in between. The CDR3 region is CASSFILAAGTQETQYF. The CDR3 nucleotides read TGTGCCAGCAGTTTTATTCTCGCAGCGGGGACACAAGAGACCCAGTACTTC.

The CDR3 loop reads CASRTGSSGNTIYF. As DNA, the CDR3 is TGTGCCAGCAGAACAGGATCCTCTGGAAACACCATATATTTT. The gene calls are TRBV6-6 and TRBJ1-3, with TRBD1 as a possible D gene (5 bases). Germline V gene sequence: CDR1 MNHNY, CDR2 SVGAGI (reference sequence). Trimming removed 6 bases at V and 0 bases at J, with 9 bases between. This CDR3 contains 14 residues.

V and J are TRBV5-6 and TRBJ1-2; D possibly corresponds to TRBD1 (6 bases). This CDR3 comprises 15 residues. Trimming took 0 bases from V and 4 from J, leaving 13 bases between them. Germline values: CDR1 SGHDT, CDR2 YYEEEE. CDR3: CASSLAFAGVYGYTF. The DNA for the CDR3 is TGTGCCAGCAGCTTGGCGTTCGCAGGGGTCTATGGCTACACCTTC.

By sample share, this clone is medium-sized. The rearrangement uses TRBV4-3 and TRBJ2-2; 10 nucleotides align to TRBD2. With V trimmed by 3 bases and J by 5 bases, 9 bases remained unmatched. Germline V lookup: CDR1 LGHNA, CDR2 YSLEER. The CDR3 has 17 residues. CDR3 sequence: CASSQGSSGRWTGELFF. CDR3 in DNA: TGCGCCAGCAGCCAGGGCTCTAGCGGGAGATGGACCGGGGAGCTGTTTTTT.

The chain joins TRBV5-1 to TRBJ2-7, with 9 bases aligning to TRBD1. CDR1 and CDR2 from the germline V gene are SGHRS and YFSETQ. This CDR3 region has 15 residues. V shed 1 base and J 7 bases; nucleotides not matched to a gene: 9. The CDR3 bases are TGCGCCAGCAGCTTGATGGACAGGGGAGCAGAGGAGCAGTACTTC. Its protein is CASSLMDRGAEEQYF. The full variable domain, in which reference TRBV5-1 and TRBJ2-7 provide the parts outside the CDR3, is KAGVTQTPRYLIKTRGQQVTLSCSPISGHRSVSWYQQTPGQGLQFLFEYFSETQRNKGNFPGRFSGRQFSNSRSEMNVSTLELGDSALYLCASSLMDRGAEEQYFGPGTRLTVT.

This clone was detected only a few times. The J gene is TRBJ2-2, the V gene TRBV7-3, with D possibly matching TRBD2 (6 bases). The germline V gene encodes CDR1 SGHTA and CDR2 FQGTGA. The V gene lost 5 bases and the J gene lost 4 bases, with 8 bases spanning the gap. The CDR3 loop spans 13 amino acids. The CDR3 DNA sequence: TGTGCCAGCAGCACGACTAGCACCGGGGAGCTGTTTTTT. This codes for CASSTTSTGELFF.

The chain recombines TRBV5-5 with TRBJ2-5; a possible D gene is TRBD1 (6 bases). The CDR3 is 17 amino acids. Per germline, CDR1 SGHKS and CDR2 YYEKEE (reference sequence). The V gene lost 0 bases and the J gene lost 2 bases, with 17 bases spanning the gap. Written as DNA, the CDR3 is TGTGCCAGCAGCTTGGCCGCAGGGGTGGGTGAACAAGAGACCCAGTACTTC. Translated, it gives CASSLAAGVGEQETQYF.

This chain joins TRBV10-1 and TRBJ2-2; D is undetermined. The CDR3 totals 14 residues. Germline lookup yields CDR1 WNHNN and CDR2 SYGVQD (reference sequence). V lost 0 bases and J 1 base, leaving 3 bases between the germline ends. The CDR3 DNA is TGCGCCAGCAGTGAGTCCAAGAACACCGGGGAGCTGTTTTTT. This translates into CASSESKNTGELFF.

This clone was counted between two and nine times. The chain recombines TRBV4-2 with TRBJ2-5, with unresolved D. Trimming took 4 bases from V and 4 from J, leaving 13 bases between them. Looked up from germline, CDR1 is LGHNA and CDR2 is YNFKEQ. The CDR3 is 14 residues long. CDR3 loop: CASSPDLVAETQYF. The CDR3 DNA follows: TGTGCCAGCAGCCCCGACTTGGTAGCAGAGACCCAGTACTTC.

This sequence joins TRBV15 and TRBJ2-1; 8 nucleotides align to TRBD1. The CDR3 length is 15 residues. From germline, CDR1 is LNHNV and CDR2 YYDKDF (reference sequence). J gave up 10 bases and V 0 bases, and 8 bases lay outside the gene matches. CDR3 DNA sequence: TGTGCCACCAGCAGAGATCAGGGGGCTCAAAGCGAGCAGTTCTTC. Translating it yields CATSRDQGAQSEQFF.

This sequence joins TRBV5-1 and TRBJ1-6; D may be TRBD1 (6 bases). The CDR3 runs 19 residues. Germline V gene data show CDR1 as SGHRS and CDR2 as YFSETQ. V lost 0 bases and J lost 6, with 22 bases in between. CDR3 loop: CASSLVSQGQGPSNSPLHF. CDR3 nucleotide sequence: TGCGCCAGCAGCTTGGTTAGTCAGGGACAAGGCCCGTCTAATTCACCCCTCCACTTT.

The chain recombines TRBV6-1 with TRBJ2-5; D unclear. V gave up 4 bases and J gave up 0 bases, with 15 bases separating them. Germline V gene lookup returns CDR1 MNHNS and CDR2 SASEGT. There are 16 residues in the CDR3. The CDR3 loop is CASSGPGTKNQETQYF. The DNA for the CDR3 is TGTGCCAGCAGTGGCCCCGGTACTAAGAACCAAGAGACCCAGTACTTC.

J is TRBJ2-7 and V is TRBV18; TRBD2 matches at 8 bases. The CDR3 contains 15 residues. V was pared by 5 bases and J by 0 bases, with 6 bases of the junction left unmatched. Germline CDR1 reads KGHSH; CDR2 reads LQKENI. This CDR3 reads CASSSTSGTSYEQYF. In DNA form, the CDR3 reads TGTGCCAGCTCATCAACTAGCGGAACCTCCTACGAGCAGTACTTC. The variable domain in full, with the rest retrieved from reference TRBV18 and TRBJ2-7, is NAGVMQNPRHLVRRRGQEARLRCSPMKGHSHVYWYRQLPEEGLKFMVYLQKENIIDESGMPKERFSAEFPKEGPSILRIQQVVRGDSAAYFCASSSTSGTSYEQYFGPGTRLTVT.

The J gene is TRBJ2-2, the V gene TRBV7-9; 8 bases align to TRBD1. The CDR3 consists of 16 residues. Germline V gene data show CDR1 as SEHNR and CDR2 as FQNEAQ (reference sequence). The trim removed 2 bases at V and 5 bases at J, leaving 7 bases unmatched. DNA of the CDR3: TGTGCCAGCAGCTTATTGCCAACAGGGGGGACCGGGGAGCTGTTTTTT. Translation gives CASSLLPTGGTGELFF.

This chain links TRBV4-1 with TRBJ1-5, with D possibly matching TRBD1 (6 bases). CDR1 and CDR2 from the germline V gene are MGHRA and YSYEKL. Trimming removed 1 base at V and 1 base at J, with 11 bases between. This CDR3 region has 16 residues. The CDR3 region is CASSQVTQGSNQPQHF. In DNA, the CDR3 is TGCGCCAGCAGCCAAGTGACTCAGGGGAGCAATCAGCCCCAGCATTTT.

This clone was seen just once. The chain is built from TRBV2 and TRBJ2-7, with D unclear. Germline-derived CDR1 and CDR2 are SNHLY and FYNNEI. Deletions cut 4 bases from V and 7 bases from J, with 5 bases between. The CDR3 sequence is 10 residues long. The CDR3 loop reads CASSVQEQYF. The CDR3 DNA reads TGTGCCAGCAGTGTGCAGGAGCAGTACTTC.

This clone has only a few counts. The rearrangement joins TRBV9 to TRBJ2-1; D is uncertain. The length of the CDR3 is 13 residues. Trimming removed 0 bases at V and 6 bases at J, with 7 bases between. The V gene's germline CDR1 is SGDLS and CDR2 YYNGEE. The CDR3 spells CASSVATGNEQFF. In DNA form, the CDR3 reads TGTGCCAGCAGCGTAGCTACGGGCAATGAGCAGTTCTTC.

V usage is TRBV7-6 and J usage is TRBJ2-3; D is uncertain. Germline loops: CDR1 SGHVS, CDR2 FNYEAQ. V lost 1 base and J lost 1, with 9 bases in between. The CDR3 sequence is 15 residues long. CDR3 in DNA: TGTGCCAGCAGCTTAGAGAGAGGCCGCACAGATACGCAGTATTTT. It yields the protein CASSLERGRTDTQYF.

V usage is TRBV6-6 and J usage is TRBJ1-5; 7 bases fit TRBD1. The CDR3 is 13 residues long. CDR1 and CDR2 from the germline V gene are MNHNY and SVGAGI (reference sequence). Germline trimming cut 8 bases from V and 3 bases from J; bases unmatched to any gene: 4. Here the CDR3 DNA reads TGTGCCAGCGTACAGGGGATCAATCAGCCCCAGCATTTT. Translated: CASVQGINQPQHF.